Listed below are T cell receptor beta chains from one sample, sequenced in a study of T cells in localized non-small cell lung cancer. Clones were read by immunoSEQ multiplex PCR, and TCRdb kept only the in-frame ones, dropping some. The data contain about 48,000 clones, about 80% of them seen just once; the ten biggest clones take up roughly a sixth. This sample comprised peripheral blood, obtained before any cancer treatment. The receptors originated from a man aged 35 to 69 with stage I squamous cell lung carcinoma. CDR3s include the opening cysteine and the closing phenylalanine or tryptophan. The D gene is left open where the match is weak. Size tells how often a clone was seen (once, few, many) or the class of an expanded clone, and some rows leave it out.

14	-	TRBV15	TRBJ1-2	-	CATSSVGRIDGYTF	TGTGCCACCAGCAGTGTGGGCAGGATAGATGGCTACACCTTC
17	TRBD1	TRBV10-3	TRBJ2-6	-	CAISGHGQGRGANVLTF	TGTGCCATCAGTGGCCACGGACAGGGGAGGGGGGCCAACGTCCTGACTTTC
14	-	TRBV14	TRBJ1-3	once	CASSQFLDGNTIYF	TGTGCCAGCAGCCAATTTCTTGATGGAAACACCATATATTTT
14	-	TRBV6-5	TRBJ1-6	-	CASSYGRLVAPLHF	TGTGCCAGCAGTTACGGGAGGCTCGTCGCACCCCTCCACTTT
16	-	TRBV4-1	TRBJ2-5	-	CASSDERGGSKETQYF	TGCGCCAGCAGCGATGAGCGAGGGGGATCTAAAGAGACCCAGTACTTC
13	-	TRBV5-1	TRBJ1-5	-	CASSSDLNQPQHF	TGCGCCAGCAGCTCCGACCTCAATCAGCCCCAGCATTTT
11	-	TRBV2	TRBJ1-3	-	CASSEGDTIYF	TGTGCCAGCAGTGAAGGGGACACCATATATTTT
16	-	TRBV9	TRBJ2-1	-	CASSVAYGTNYNEQFF	TGTGCCAGCAGCGTAGCTTACGGGACAAATTACAATGAGCAGTTCTTC
14	TRBD1	TRBV30	TRBJ1-5	-	CAWSDRGTHQPQHF	TGTGCCTGGAGTGACAGGGGGACCCATCAGCCCCAGCATTTT
14	-	TRBV5-1	TRBJ2-5	-	CASSPRGTQGTQYF	TGCGCCAGCAGCCCCCGGGGGACCCAAGGGACCCAGTACTTC
15	-	TRBV7-2	TRBJ2-7	-	CASSLDRDALYEQYF	TGTGCCAGCAGCTTAGATCGGGATGCCTTATACGAGCAGTACTTC
14	-	TRBV7-8	TRBJ2-7	-	CASSRVDGAYEQYF	TGTGCCAGCAGCCGTGTCGACGGCGCCTACGAGCAGTACTTC
11	-	TRBV7-2	TRBJ2-7	-	CASSFVYEQYF	TGTGCCAGCAGCTTTGTTTACGAGCAGTACTTC
15	TRBD1	TRBV6-5	TRBJ1-3	-	CASITGDSRGNTIYF	TGTGCCAGCATCACAGGGGACAGTAGAGGAAACACCATATATTTT
16	TRBD2	TRBV5-3	TRBJ2-5	few	CARSALAGPSQETQYF	TGTGCCAGAAGCGCACTAGCGGGCCCCTCCCAAGAGACCCAGTACTTC
14	TRBD1	TRBV6-5	TRBJ2-7	-	CASRLGTASYEQYF	TGTGCCAGCAGACTAGGGACAGCCTCCTACGAGCAGTACTTC
14	-	TRBV6-6	TRBJ1-2	-	CASSYRASNYGYTF	TGTGCCAGCAGTTACAGGGCATCTAACTATGGCTACACCTTC
14	TRBD1	TRBV14	TRBJ2-7	-	CASSNTGGWDEQYF	TGTGCCAGCAGTAACACAGGGGGATGGGACGAGCAGTACTTC
14	-	TRBV5-1	TRBJ1-1	-	CASSLGASNTEAFF	TGCGCCAGCTCCCTTGGGGCGAGTAACACTGAAGCTTTCTTT
13	-	TRBV4-2	TRBJ1-6	-	CASSPTYDSPLHF	TGTGCCAGCAGCCCCACTTACGATTCACCCCTCCACTTT
13	-	TRBV27	TRBJ1-1	-	CASSLLGNTEAFF	TGTGCCAGCAGTTTATTGGGGAACACTGAAGCTTTCTTT
15	-	TRBV7-9	TRBJ2-3	-	CASSLGGRVEDTQYF	TGTGCCAGCAGCTTAGGGGGCAGGGTGGAGGATACGCAGTATTTT
15	-	TRBV6-1	TRBJ1-5	-	CASRGRQAYNQPQHF	TGTGCCAGCAGGGGTCGACAGGCCTACAATCAGCCCCAGCATTTT
14	-	TRBV5-5	TRBJ2-7	once	CASSRQLGIYEQYF	TGTGCCAGCAGTCGTCAGCTAGGGATCTACGAGCAGTACTTC
15	-	TRBV6-5	TRBJ2-7	-	CASSYSGTPSYEQYF	TGTGCCAGCAGTTACTCCGGGACACCTTCCTACGAGCAGTACTTC
14	-	TRBV5-1	TRBJ1-5	-	CASSLGSGNQPQHF	TGCGCCAGCAGCTTGGGTTCCGGGAATCAGCCCCAGCATTTT
14	-	TRBV2	TRBJ1-4	-	CASSVMGVNEKLFF	TGTGCCAGCAGTGTAATGGGGGTTAATGAAAAACTGTTTTTT
13	-	TRBV5-6	TRBJ2-3	-	CASSLAGKDTQYF	TGTGCCAGCAGCTTGGCAGGTAAAGATACGCAGTATTTT
14	-	TRBV7-9	TRBJ2-3	-	CASSSRGSTDTQYF	TGTGCCAGCAGCTCCCGGGGGAGCACAGATACGCAGTATTTT
15	-	TRBV7-3	TRBJ2-2	-	CASSLGLGDTGELFF	TGTGCCAGCAGCTTAGGGCTAGGGGACACCGGGGAGCTGTTTTTT
13	-	TRBV5-1	TRBJ2-7	-	CASSLPGAYEQYF	TGCGCCAGCAGCTTGCCGGGGGCTTACGAGCAGTACTTC
11	-	TRBV5-1	TRBJ1-2	-	CASGGERGYTF	TGCGCCAGCGGCGGGGAGCGCGGCTACACCTTC
16	-	TRBV27	TRBJ1-5	-	CASSVRGTYSNQPQHF	TGTGCCAGCAGTGTCCGCGGGACCTATAGCAATCAGCCCCAGCATTTT
13	-	TRBV7-9	TRBJ2-7	-	CASIPASSYEQYF	TGTGCCAGCATCCCCGCGAGTTCCTACGAGCAGTACTTC
16	TRBD2	TRBV7-9	TRBJ2-2	-	CASSLGLAVNTGELFF	TGTGCCAGCAGCTTAGGACTAGCGGTTAACACCGGGGAGCTGTTTTTT
17	-	TRBV7-2	TRBJ1-3	-	CASSQRQGGRSGNTIYF	TGCGCCAGCAGCCAACGGCAGGGTGGGAGATCTGGAAACACCATATATTTT
14	TRBD1	TRBV28	TRBJ1-2	-	CASRSGQGSYGYTF	TGTGCCAGCAGATCGGGACAGGGGAGCTATGGCTACACCTTC
13	-	TRBV6-1	TRBJ1-1	-	CASSEFVNTEAFF	TGTGCCAGCAGTGAATTCGTGAACACTGAAGCTTTCTTT
11	-	TRBV20-1	TRBJ2-1	-	CSARELGEQFF	TGCAGTGCTAGGGAGTTGGGTGAGCAGTTCTTC
13	-	TRBV6-5	TRBJ2-5	-	CASSFPGAETQYF	TGTGCCAGCAGTTTCCCCGGGGCGGAGACCCAGTACTTC
16	-	TRBV7-3	TRBJ2-7	few	CASSLSGGGVSYEQYF	TGTGCCAGCAGCTTATCAGGAGGGGGTGTTTCCTACGAGCAGTACTTC